The entry below gives a single T cell receptor beta chain sequence along with its context. The antigen is undetermined. The sample originates from a study of T-cell reconstitution after alpha-beta-depleted transplantation in children. The V segment lost 1 base and the J segment 0 bases; nucleotides outside the gene matches: 8. Germline V CDR1 and CDR2: SGHAT, FQNNGV. The CDR3 consists of 18 residues. General study findings and limits: Several hundred expanded graft clones reportedly supplied alpha-beta T cells about two months after transplant. After one year, T-cell counts and TCRbeta diversity mostly came from new T cells.

Preparing the TCRbeta library involved the use of unique molecular identifiers. Via MiXCR, TCRdb re-called the PCR reads, giving one row per CDR3 protein. The sample holds 450,000 to 550,000 distinct CDR3 sequences; 11% are singletons and the top ten take less than 15%. J is TRBJ2-3 and V is TRBV11-2, with TRBD2 identical over 9 bases. The sample in question was PBMCs, mostly from graft donor cells, obtained 180 days after TCRalphabeta/CD19-depleted stem cell transplant. The TCR was taken from a female patient between 2 and 15 years old who had a stem cell transplant for aplastic anemia, so the T cells may come from the graft donor. Written as DNA, the CDR3 is TGTGCCAGCAGCTTAGTTGGGACTAGCCGCAAGAGCACAGATACGCAGTATTTT. As protein: CASSLVGTSRKSTDTQYF. Variable domain in full (rest from reference TRBV11-2 and TRBJ2-3): EAGVAQSPRYKIIEKRQSVAFWCNPISGHATLYWYQQILGQGPKLLIQFQNNGVVDDSQLPKDRFSAERLKGVDSTLKIQPAKLEDSAVYLCASSLVGTSRKSTDTQYFGPGTRLTVL.